These 13 T cell receptor beta chains were all obtained from the same sample, sequenced in a study of shared clonotypes between healthy human individuals. The assay was immunoSEQ multiplex PCR, and TCRdb's table has in-frame clones only and misses some. This table holds 1 million to 1.3 million clones, roughly 74% found once. Sequencing was performed on memory CD4+ T cells from PBMCs. Subset indicated: CD45RA-negative fraction. The origin of the receptors is a young man in good health. Some clones in this sample may be carry-over from other donors' samples.

The V and J genes are TRBV7-2 and TRBJ2-7; D perhaps matches TRBD2 (5 bases). CDR1 and CDR2 from the germline V gene are SGHTA and FQGNSA. This CDR3 comprises 15 residues. V shed 3 bases and J shed 2 bases, with 14 bases lying between them. The CDR3 here is CASSFGLQSPYEQYF. Written as DNA, the CDR3 is TGTGCCAGCAGCTTCGGACTCCAATCCCCCTACGAGCAGTACTTC.

As for this clone: Within the sample, other DNA sequences also encode this same CDR3. V gene TRBV20-1 combines with J gene TRBJ2-5, with D uncertain. The germline V gene has CDR1 DFQATT and CDR2 SNEGSKA (reference sequence). The CDR3 covers 10 residues. V lost 2 bases to trimming and J lost 5 bases, with 3 bases between them. CDR3 in amino acids: CSARRETQYF. Written as DNA, the CDR3 is TGCAGTGCTAGACGTGAGACCCAGTACTTC.

The rearrangement joins TRBV5-6 to TRBJ1-6; TRBD1 might be the D (5 bases). The length of the CDR3 is 17 residues. The V end lost 2 bases, the J end lost 0 bases, and 12 bases lay between the germline ends. Germline values: CDR1 SGHDT, CDR2 YYEEEE. The CDR3 here is CASSFGGTSSYNSPLHF. The CDR3 nucleotides are TGTGCCAGCAGCTTTGGAGGGACCAGCTCCTATAATTCACCCCTCCACTTT.

The chain is built from TRBV7-9 and TRBJ2-1, with 9 nucleotides matching TRBD2. V shed 4 bases and J 4 bases; nucleotides not matched to a gene: 17. The CDR3 spans 19 residues. Germline V lookup: CDR1 SEHNR, CDR2 FQNEAQ (reference sequence). This CDR3 is CASSSPRRDSGRVYNEQFF. The CDR3 DNA is TGTGCCAGCAGCTCCCCCCGGAGGGATAGCGGGAGAGTATACAATGAGCAGTTCTTC.

The CDR3 DNA is TGTGCCAGCTGGGACCGTCCCATCACCGGGGAGCTGTTTTTT. It yields the protein CASWDRPITGELFF. The V and J genes are TRBV2 and TRBJ2-2; D might be TRBD1 or TRBD2, each matching 5 bases. Per germline, CDR1 SNHLY and CDR2 FYNNEI. This CDR3 spans 14 amino acids. V was pared by 8 bases and J by 4 bases, with 14 bases between. Looking up the rest from reference TRBV2 and TRBJ2-2 gives the full variable domain: EPEVTQTPSHQVTQMGQEVILRCVPISNHLYFYWYRQILGQKVEFLVSFYNNEISEKSEIFDDQFSVERPDGSNFTLKIRSTKLEDSAMYFCASWDRPITGELFFGEGSRLTVL.

This clone appeared a few times. Different DNA sequences within this sample yield the same CDR3. The chain combines TRBV28 with TRBJ2-7; TRBD2 might be the D (6 bases). Per germline, CDR1 MDHEN and CDR2 SYDVKM. Trimming shortened V by 3 bases and J by 0 bases, and 12 bases separated the two germline ends. This CDR3 comprises 15 residues. The CDR3 region has the DNA TGTGCCAGCAGTTTCGCGGGAATGAGCTCCTACGAGCAGTACTTC. As protein: CASSFAGMSSYEQYF.

This chain joins TRBV6-6 and TRBJ2-7; 9 nucleotides agree with TRBD1. This CDR3 region has 14 residues. CDR1 is MNHNY, CDR2 SVGAGI, per germline (reference sequence). The trim removed 4 bases at V and 5 bases at J, leaving 6 bases unmatched. CDR3 loop: CASSWGQGGDEQYF. Here the CDR3 DNA reads TGTGCCAGCAGTTGGGGACAGGGAGGGGACGAGCAGTACTTC.

V and J are TRBV5-1 and TRBJ2-5; no firm D call. Germline values: CDR1 SGHRS, CDR2 YFSETQ. CDR3 length equals 13 residues. V gave up 0 bases and J gave up 5 bases, with 8 bases separating them. The CDR3: CASSLAARETQYF. The CDR3 DNA reads TGCGCCAGCAGCTTGGCCGCGAGGGAGACCCAGTACTTC.

The CDR3 spells CASVGGIAKNIQYF. For the CDR3, the DNA is TGTGCCAGCGTGGGGGGGATAGCCAAAAACATTCAGTACTTC. The chain carries TRBV2 and TRBJ2-4; 7 nucleotides line up with TRBD2. Germline V CDR1 and CDR2: SNHLY, FYNNEI. Trimming cost V 8 bases and J 0 bases; bases outside gene matches: 4. There are 14 residues in the CDR3.

The genes are TRBV14 and TRBJ2-7; D ambiguous. CDR3 size: 14 residues. The V gene's germline CDR1 is SGHDN and CDR2 FVKESK. Trimming cost V 1 base and J 3 bases, with 10 bases left between them. The CDR3 is CASSQGGPGYEQYF. The CDR3 DNA is TGTGCCAGCAGCCAAGGCGGTCCGGGCTACGAGCAGTACTTC.

The CDR3 DNA follows: TGTGCCAGCTATACCACGGGAACCTACGAGCAGTACTTC. This codes for CASYTTGTYEQYF. The chain recombines TRBV18 with TRBJ2-7, with D possibly matching TRBD2 (5 bases). V was trimmed by 7 bases and J by 2 bases, leaving 12 bases between them. The CDR3 consists of 13 residues. In germline, CDR1 is KGHSH, CDR2 LQKENI.

The chain joins TRBV6-4 to TRBJ1-1; TRBD1 is a possible D gene (5 bases). In germline, CDR1 is MRHNA, CDR2 SNTAGT. The CDR3 totals 13 residues. V dropped 4 bases and J dropped 4 bases, with 10 bases sitting between them. The CDR3 DNA follows: TGTGCCAGCAGTGTCCAGGGAGGCACTGAAGCTTTCTTT. It codes for CASSVQGGTEAFF.

On this clone itself: One end of the junction is discordant with germline, which a read error may explain. The chain uses TRBV4-2 and TRBJ2-2, with a possible D match to TRBD2 (6 bases). There are 17 residues in the CDR3. Per the germline V gene, CDR1 is LGHNA and CDR2 is YNFKEQ. CDR3 coding DNA: TGTGCCAGCAGTCAAGAGGGTGATAGCGGATACACCGGGGAGCTGTTTTTT. It is translated as CASSQEGDSGYTGELFF.